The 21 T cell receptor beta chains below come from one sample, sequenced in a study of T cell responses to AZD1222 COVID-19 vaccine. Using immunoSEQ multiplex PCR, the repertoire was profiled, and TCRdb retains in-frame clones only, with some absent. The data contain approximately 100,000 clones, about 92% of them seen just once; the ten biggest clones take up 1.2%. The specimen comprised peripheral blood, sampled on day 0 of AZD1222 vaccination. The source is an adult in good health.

CDR3 in DNA: TGTGCCACCAGCCGTGGCACTGAAGCTTTCTTT. It codes for CATSRGTEAFF. The rearrangement joins TRBV15 to TRBJ1-1; D remains unclear. Germline loops: CDR1 LNHNV, CDR2 YYDKDF (reference sequence). The CDR3 contains 11 residues. V was pared by 5 bases and J by 4 bases, with 5 bases between.

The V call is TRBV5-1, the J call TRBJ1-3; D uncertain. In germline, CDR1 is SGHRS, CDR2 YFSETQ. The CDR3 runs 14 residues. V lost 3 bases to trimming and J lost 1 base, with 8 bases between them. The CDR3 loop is CASSSSQSGNTIYF. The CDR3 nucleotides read TGCGCCAGCAGCTCGTCTCAATCTGGAAACACCATATATTTT.

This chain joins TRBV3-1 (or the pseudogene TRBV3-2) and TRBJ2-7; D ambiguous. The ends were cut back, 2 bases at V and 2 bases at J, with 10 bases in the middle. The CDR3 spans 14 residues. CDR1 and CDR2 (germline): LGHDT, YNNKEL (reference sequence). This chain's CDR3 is CASSQQYLTYEQYF. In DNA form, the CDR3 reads TGTGCCAGCAGCCAACAGTACCTTACCTACGAGCAGTACTTC.

CDR3 bases: TGTGCCAGCAGCCGGGACAGCCTTTTATCCTACGAGCAGTACTTC. As protein: CASSRDSLLSYEQYF. The chain uses TRBV11-2 and TRBJ2-7, with 7 bases identical to TRBD1. The CDR3 has 15 amino acids. J lost 1 base, V lost 5 bases, and 8 bases had no gene match. The germline V gene has CDR1 SGHAT and CDR2 FQNNGV.

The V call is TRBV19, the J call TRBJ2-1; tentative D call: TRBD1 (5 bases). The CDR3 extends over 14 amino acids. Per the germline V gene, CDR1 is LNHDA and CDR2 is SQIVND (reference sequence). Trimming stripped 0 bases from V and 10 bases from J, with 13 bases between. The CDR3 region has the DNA TGTGCCAGTAGTATAGATTTTTATAAGGGGGAGCAGTTCTTC. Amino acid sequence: CASSIDFYKGEQFF.

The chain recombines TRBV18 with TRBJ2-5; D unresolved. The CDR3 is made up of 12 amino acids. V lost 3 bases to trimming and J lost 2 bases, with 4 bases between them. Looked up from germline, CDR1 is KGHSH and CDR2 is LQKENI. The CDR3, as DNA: TGTGCCAGCTCACCCTCTCAAGAGACCCAGTACTTC. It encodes CASSPSQETQYF.

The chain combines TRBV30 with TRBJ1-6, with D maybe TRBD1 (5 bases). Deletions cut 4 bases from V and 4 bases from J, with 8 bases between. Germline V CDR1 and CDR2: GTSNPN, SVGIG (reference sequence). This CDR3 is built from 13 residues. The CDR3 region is CAWTGQYNSPLHF. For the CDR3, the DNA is TGTGCCTGGACAGGGCAGTATAATTCACCCCTCCACTTT.

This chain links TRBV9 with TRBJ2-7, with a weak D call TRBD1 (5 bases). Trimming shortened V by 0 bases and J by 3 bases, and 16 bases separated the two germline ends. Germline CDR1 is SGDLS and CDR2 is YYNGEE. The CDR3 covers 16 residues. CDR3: CASSVVDRGAVYEQYF. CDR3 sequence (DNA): TGTGCCAGCAGCGTAGTTGATCGTGGGGCAGTCTACGAGCAGTACTTC.

In nucleotides, the CDR3 is TGTGCCAGCAGTGGCCAGGGGAGGGATCTGAACACTGAAGCTTTCTTT. Protein sequence: CASSGQGRDLNTEAFF. V usage is TRBV6-1 and J usage is TRBJ1-1; D is possibly TRBD1 (6 bases). The CDR3 contains 16 residues. The germline CDR1 and CDR2 sequences are MNHNS and SASEGT. V was trimmed by 4 bases and J by 0 bases, leaving 15 bases between them.

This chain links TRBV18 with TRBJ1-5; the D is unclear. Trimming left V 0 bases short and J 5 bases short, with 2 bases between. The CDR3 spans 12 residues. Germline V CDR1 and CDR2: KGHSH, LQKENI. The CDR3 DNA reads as TGTGCCAGCTCACCACCGGATCAGCCCCAGCATTTT. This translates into CASSPPDQPQHF.

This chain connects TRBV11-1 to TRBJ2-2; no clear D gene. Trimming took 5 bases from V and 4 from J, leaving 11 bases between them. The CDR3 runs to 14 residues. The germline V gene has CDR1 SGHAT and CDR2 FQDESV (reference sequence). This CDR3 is CASSPIVGTGELFF. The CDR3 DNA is TGTGCCAGCAGCCCCATAGTCGGCACCGGGGAGCTGTTTTTT.

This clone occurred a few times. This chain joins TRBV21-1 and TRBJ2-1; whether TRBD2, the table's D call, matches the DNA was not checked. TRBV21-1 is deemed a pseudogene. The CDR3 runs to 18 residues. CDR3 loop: CASSHEFREEVSYNEQFF. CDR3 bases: TGTGCCAGCAGCCACGAGTTTCGGGAGGAGGTCTCCTACAATGAGCAGTTCTTC.

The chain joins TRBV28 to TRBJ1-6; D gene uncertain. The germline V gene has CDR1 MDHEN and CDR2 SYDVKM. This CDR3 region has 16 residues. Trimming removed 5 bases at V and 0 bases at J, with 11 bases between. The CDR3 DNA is TGTGCCAGCAGTCCCCCCGGGAGCTCCTATAATTCACCCCTCCACTTT. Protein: CASSPPGSSYNSPLHF.

The CDR3 DNA reads TGTGCCAGCAGCTTGGGGGATCAGGATACGCAGTATTTT. Translation gives CASSLGDQDTQYF. The chain has TRBV5-6 and TRBJ2-3; D ambiguous. CDR1 and CDR2 from the germline V gene are SGHDT and YYEEEE. The CDR3 spans 13 residues. Trimming took 0 bases from V and 6 from J, leaving 8 bases between them. The complete variable domain, with remaining parts taken from reference TRBV5-6 and TRBJ2-3, reads DAGVTQSPTHLIKTRGQQVTLRCSPKSGHDTVSWYQQALGQGPQFIFQYYEEEERQRGNFPDRFSGHQFPNYSSELNVNALLLGDSALYLCASSLGDQDTQYFGPGTRLTVL.

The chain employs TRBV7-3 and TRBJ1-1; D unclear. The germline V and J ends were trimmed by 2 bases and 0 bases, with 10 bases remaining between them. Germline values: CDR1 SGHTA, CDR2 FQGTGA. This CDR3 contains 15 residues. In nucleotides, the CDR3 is TGTGCCAGCAGCTTATTTGCCGGCGTGAACACTGAAGCTTTCTTT. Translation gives CASSLFAGVNTEAFF.

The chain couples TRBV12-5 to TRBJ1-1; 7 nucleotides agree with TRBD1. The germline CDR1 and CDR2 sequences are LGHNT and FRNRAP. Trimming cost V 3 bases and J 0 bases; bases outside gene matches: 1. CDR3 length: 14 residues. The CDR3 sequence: CASGFTGVNTEAFF. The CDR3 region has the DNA TGTGCTAGTGGTTTCACAGGGGTGAACACTGAAGCTTTCTTT.

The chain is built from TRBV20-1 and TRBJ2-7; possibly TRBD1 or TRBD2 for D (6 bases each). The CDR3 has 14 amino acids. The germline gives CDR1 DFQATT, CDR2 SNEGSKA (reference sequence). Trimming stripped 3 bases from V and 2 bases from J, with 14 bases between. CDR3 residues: CSASSNRGPYEQYF. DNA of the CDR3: TGCAGTGCTAGTTCTAATCGGGGGCCCTACGAGCAGTACTTC.

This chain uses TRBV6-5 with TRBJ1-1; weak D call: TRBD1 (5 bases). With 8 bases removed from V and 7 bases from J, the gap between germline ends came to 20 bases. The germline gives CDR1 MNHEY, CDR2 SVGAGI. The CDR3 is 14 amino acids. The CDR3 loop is CASSYPAGRGEAFF. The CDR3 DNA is TGTGCCAGCTCGTACCCGGCGGGACGGGGTGAAGCTTTCTTT.

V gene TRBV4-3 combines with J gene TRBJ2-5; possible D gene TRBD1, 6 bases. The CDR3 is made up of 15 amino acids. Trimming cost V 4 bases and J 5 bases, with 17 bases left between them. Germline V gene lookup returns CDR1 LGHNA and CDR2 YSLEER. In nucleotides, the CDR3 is TGCGCCAGCAGCCCCCGGATAGGTCAGGGGGAGACCCAGTACTTC. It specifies CASSPRIGQGETQYF.

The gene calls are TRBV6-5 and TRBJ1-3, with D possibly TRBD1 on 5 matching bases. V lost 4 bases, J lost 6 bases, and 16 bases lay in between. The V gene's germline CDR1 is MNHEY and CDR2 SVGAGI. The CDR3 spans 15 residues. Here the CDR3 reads CASSSGGHPENTIYF. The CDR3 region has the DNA TGTGCCAGCAGTTCTGGAGGACACCCGGAAAACACCATATATTTT.

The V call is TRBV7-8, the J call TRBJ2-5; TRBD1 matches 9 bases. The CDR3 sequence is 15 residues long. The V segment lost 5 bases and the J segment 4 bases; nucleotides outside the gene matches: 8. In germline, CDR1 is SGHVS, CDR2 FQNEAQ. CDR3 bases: TGTGCCAGCAGCCGACCCGGGACAGGGAGAGAGACCCAGTACTTC. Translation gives CASSRPGTGRETQYF. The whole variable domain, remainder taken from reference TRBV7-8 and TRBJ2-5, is GAGVSQSPRYKVAKRGQDVALRCDPISGHVSLFWYQQALGQGPEFLTYFQNEAQLDKSGLPSDRFFAERPEGSVSTLKIQRTQQEDSAVYLCASSRPGTGRETQYFGPGTRLLVL.